Described below is a single TCR beta chain sequence and its context. Antigen specificity is unknown. Germline assignment: CDR1 MGHRA and CDR2 YSYEKL. The V gene lost 0 bases and the J gene lost 1 base, with 9 bases spanning the gap. There are 15 residues in the CDR3. Ahead of sequencing, the ViraFEST assay grew antigen-specific CD4+ T cells using viral peptide pools. Once cultured for more than nine days, the cells underwent separation to obtain CD4+ T cells. Every participant took two doses of the BNT162b2 or mRNA-1273 vaccine. Wells of some 1.9 million PBMC each were grown with roughly 10 IU/ml IL-2 and about 9.6 ug/ml peptides. Both day 3 and day 7 saw half the medium replaced with IL-2 medium. This record comes from a study of vaccination effects on CD4 cells after COVID-19. Study-level points and caveats: Marked clonal contraction was seen late after vaccination (in both infection- and vaccine-induced clones). Healthy vaccinees' vaccine-induced clones included only 1 of 255 cross-reacting with common cold coronaviruses.

Method: immunoSEQ multiplex PCR; TCRdb's copy keeps in-frame clones and lacks some. Here the sample spans tens of thousands of clones, around four fifths being singletons. This TCR was sampled from a human donor who received a COVID-19 vaccine. Sample: CD4+ T cells from PBMCs cultured with HCoV-NL63 spike peptides, taken after COVID-19 vaccination. The genes are TRBV4-1 and TRBJ1-2; D not resolved. The CDR3 protein is CASSQESTLNYGYTF. CDR3 coding DNA: TGCGCCAGCAGCCAAGAGTCGACCCTTAACTATGGCTACACCTTC.